One and the same sample provided the 17 T cell receptor beta chains below, sequenced in a study of technical replicates of blood from a few donors. The protocol was immunoSEQ multiplex PCR, while the TCRdb copy is restricted to in-frame clones and leaves out a portion. The sample has 90,000 to 100,000 clones; about 96% are singletons. Material for sequencing was T cells isolated from PBMCs. The receptors here all came from a human donor in good health.

V usage is TRBV29-1 and J usage is TRBJ2-7; 8 nucleotides agree with TRBD1. V was clipped by 0 bases and J by 5 bases; unmatched bases: 9. The CDR3 sequence is 15 residues long. Per germline, CDR1 SQVTM and CDR2 ANQGSEA. The CDR3 loop is CSVEDGAGGANEQYF. The CDR3, as DNA: TGCAGCGTTGAAGATGGGGCAGGGGGCGCGAACGAGCAGTACTTC.

The chain combines TRBV29-1 with TRBJ2-7, with a tentative D call TRBD2 (5 bases). CDR1 and CDR2 from the germline V gene are SQVTM and ANQGSEA. Trimming left V 4 bases short and J 1 base short, with 14 bases between. This CDR3 spans 14 amino acids. The CDR3, as DNA: TGCAGCGTTGGGGCTGATAGCGCGTCCTACGAGCAGTACTTC. Translating gives CSVGADSASYEQYF.

The rearrangement joins TRBV7-9 to TRBJ2-7; D remains ambiguous. V lost 0 bases and J 7 bases, leaving 4 bases between the germline ends. The germline V gene has CDR1 SEHNR and CDR2 FQNEAQ (reference sequence). The CDR3 length is 11 residues. The CDR3 protein is CASSLALEQYF. CDR3 DNA: TGTGCCAGCAGCTTAGCGTTAGAGCAGTACTTC.

This chain's CDR3 is CASSGPTSSYEQYF. The CDR3 nucleotides read TGTGCCAGCAGCGGCCCCACTAGCAGCTACGAGCAGTACTTC. The chain is built from TRBV27 and TRBJ2-7; tentatively, D is TRBD2 (6 bases). Trimming removed 6 bases from V and 3 bases from J, with 15 bases in between. Germline assignment: CDR1 MNHEY and CDR2 SMNVEV (reference sequence). CDR3 length: 14 amino acids.

The CDR3 sequence is CSAYTAEAFF. CDR3 nucleotide sequence: TGCAGTGCGTACACAGCTGAAGCTTTCTTT. V and J are TRBV20-1 and TRBJ1-1; D remains ambiguous. Trimming cost V 6 bases and J 6 bases, with 8 bases left between them. The CDR3 spans 10 residues. The germline V gene has CDR1 DFQATT and CDR2 SNEGSKA (reference sequence).

This sequence joins TRBV27 and TRBJ2-1, with 12 bases fitting TRBD2. There are 15 residues in the CDR3. CDR1 is MNHEY, CDR2 SMNVEV, per germline (reference sequence). The V and J ends lost 2 bases and 6 bases, in that order; junction bases with no gene match: 2. The CDR3: CASSLRGLAGNEQFF. Written as DNA, the CDR3 is TGTGCCAGCAGTTTACGGGGACTAGCGGGCAATGAGCAGTTCTTC.

The chain joins TRBV27 to TRBJ2-7, with D possibly TRBD2 on 5 matching bases. The V gene lost 2 bases and the J gene lost 0 bases, with 8 bases spanning the gap. CDR1 is MNHEY, CDR2 SMNVEV, per germline (reference sequence). The CDR3 runs 14 residues. In DNA form, the CDR3 reads TGTGCCAGCAGTTTAAGCCGGGGCTCCTACGAGCAGTACTTC. It translates to CASSLSRGSYEQYF.

As for this clone: Other DNA sequences of this sample code for an identical CDR3. The CDR3 sequence: CASSFGGTYEQYF. The CDR3 DNA reads as TGTGCCAGCAGTTTCGGGGGTACCTACGAGCAGTACTTC. This chain connects TRBV27 to TRBJ2-7, with D possibly matching TRBD2 (6 bases). Trimming pared 3 bases from V and 2 bases from J, leaving 8 bases between. The V gene's germline CDR1 is MNHEY and CDR2 SMNVEV (reference sequence). The CDR3 has 13 amino acids.

The genes are TRBV6-5 and TRBJ2-7; 8 positions agree with TRBD1. Germline CDR1 and CDR2: MNHEY and SVGAGI. The length of the CDR3 is 15 residues. J was trimmed by 6 bases and V by 7 bases; bases with no gene match: 14. CDR3 protein: CASTPPTGAVREQYF. CDR3 DNA: TGTGCCAGCACCCCACCGACAGGGGCCGTCCGCGAGCAGTACTTC.

V and J are TRBV7-6 and TRBJ2-1; 12 bases align to TRBD2. Germline CDR1 and CDR2: SGHVS and FNYEAQ. This CDR3 region has 15 residues. Trimming took 1 base from V and 9 from J; bases not matched to a gene: 4. CDR3 bases: TGTGCCAGCAGCTTAGGGGGACTAGCGGGTGGTGAGCAGTTCTTC. Amino acids: CASSLGGLAGGEQFF.

This sequence joins TRBV4-3 and TRBJ2-2; 7 bases fit TRBD1. The germline V gene encodes CDR1 LGHNA and CDR2 YSLEER. V shed 0 bases, J shed 1 base, and the junction held 8 bases outside the gene matches. The CDR3 totals 18 residues. The CDR3 reads CASSQEPPGTVNTGELFF. CDR3 coding DNA: TGCGCCAGCAGCCAAGAGCCACCCGGGACAGTGAACACCGGGGAGCTGTTTTTT.

The J gene is TRBJ1-1, the V gene TRBV7-2; D is unresolved. Germline V lookup: CDR1 SGHTA, CDR2 FQGNSA. The CDR3 sequence is 13 residues long. Trimming left V 2 bases short and J 11 bases short, with 15 bases between. The CDR3 sequence: CASSLPRLRRAFF. In DNA form, the CDR3 reads TGTGCCAGCAGCTTACCGAGGCTCCGCCGGGCTTTCTTT.

The chain combines TRBV18 with TRBJ1-2, with D unclear. Trimming shortened V by 0 bases and J by 8 bases, and 13 bases separated the two germline ends. The germline V gene has CDR1 KGHSH and CDR2 LQKENI. This CDR3 is 14 amino acids long. The chain's CDR3 is CASSPPSSGEGYTF. In nucleotides, the CDR3 is TGTGCCAGCTCACCACCCAGCTCTGGGGAGGGCTACACCTTC.

The chain links TRBV5-4 to TRBJ2-2; 11 bases are a match to TRBD1. Germline lookup yields CDR1 SGHNT and CDR2 YYREEE (reference sequence). J lost 6 bases, V lost 0 bases, and 7 bases had no gene match. The CDR3 loop spans 17 amino acids. The CDR3 is CASSLGRTGGAPGELFF. Here the CDR3 DNA reads TGTGCCAGCAGCTTGGGGAGGACAGGGGGCGCCCCCGGGGAGCTGTTTTTT.

V and J are TRBV7-9 and TRBJ2-1; 8 positions agree with TRBD1. The CDR3 consists of 14 residues. Germline V gene lookup returns CDR1 SEHNR and CDR2 FQNEAQ (reference sequence). Trimming at V came to 6 bases and at J to 6 bases, leaving 7 bases not matched to a gene. The CDR3: CASSSGTGFNEQFF. The CDR3 nucleotides are TGTGCCAGCAGTTCCGGGACAGGCTTCAATGAGCAGTTCTTC.

The genes are TRBV7-8 and TRBJ1-2; D ambiguous. Per germline, CDR1 SGHVS and CDR2 FQNEAQ. Trimming stripped 1 base from V and 0 bases from J, with 21 bases between. The CDR3 sequence is 19 residues long. The CDR3 DNA is TGTGCCAGCAGCTTAGTTTTGCTGGCGGTCACACGAGCTAACTATGGCTACACCTTC. The encoded protein is CASSLVLLAVTRANYGYTF.

The V call is TRBV2, the J call TRBJ2-5; D possibly corresponds to TRBD1 (6 bases). This CDR3 spans 13 amino acids. The V and J ends lost 6 bases and 4 bases respectively, with 12 bases between them. Germline V lookup: CDR1 SNHLY, CDR2 FYNNEI. CDR3 region: CASRRDTTETQYF. DNA of the CDR3: TGTGCCAGCAGGAGGGACACCACAGAGACCCAGTACTTC.